One sample yielded the 2 T cell receptor beta chains listed below, sequenced in a study of cytomegalovirus exposure and HLA in healthy donors. PCR used 60 Vbeta primers and 13 Jbeta primers. The repertoire was sequenced with immunoSEQ multiplex PCR; TCRdb's copy has only in-frame clones and lacks some. The sample includes 150,000 to 200,000 clones, about 65% of them seen just once. Specimen: PBMCs. All receptors derive from a woman aged 18-29 years in good health and CMV-seropositive.

The genes are TRBV25-1 and TRBJ2-5, with TRBD1 identical over 8 bases. Germline loops: CDR1 MGHDK, CDR2 SYGVNS. Trimming took 1 base from V and 5 from J; bases not matched to a gene: 9. This CDR3 has 16 amino acids. This CDR3 reads CASSEWARGLEETQYF. The CDR3 DNA is TGTGCCAGCAGTGAATGGGCCAGGGGGCTGGAGGAGACCCAGTACTTC.

V usage is TRBV27 and J usage is TRBJ2-7, with 8 bases lining up with TRBD2. J gave up 2 bases and V 1 base, and 4 bases lay outside the gene matches. CDR1 is MNHEY, CDR2 SMNVEV, per germline (reference sequence). The CDR3 contains 15 residues. CDR3: CASSLFGGGPYEQYF. The CDR3 DNA follows: TGTGCCAGCAGTTTATTCGGGGGGGGTCCCTACGAGCAGTACTTC.